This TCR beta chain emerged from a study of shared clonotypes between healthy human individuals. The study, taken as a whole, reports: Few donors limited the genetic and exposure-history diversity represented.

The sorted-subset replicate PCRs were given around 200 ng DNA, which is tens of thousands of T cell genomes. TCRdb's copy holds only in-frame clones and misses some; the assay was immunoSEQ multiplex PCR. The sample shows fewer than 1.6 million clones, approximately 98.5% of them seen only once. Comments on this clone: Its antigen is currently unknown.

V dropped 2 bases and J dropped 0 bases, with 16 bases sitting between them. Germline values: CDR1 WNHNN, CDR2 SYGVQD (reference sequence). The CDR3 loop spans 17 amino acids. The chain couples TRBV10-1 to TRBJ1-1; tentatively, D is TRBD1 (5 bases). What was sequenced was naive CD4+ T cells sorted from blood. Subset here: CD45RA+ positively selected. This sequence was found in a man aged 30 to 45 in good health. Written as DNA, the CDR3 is TGCGCCAGCAGTGAGGGGGGAGCCAGAACCATGAACACTGAAGCTTTCTTT. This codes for CASSEGGARTMNTEAFF.